These T cell receptor beta chains were read from a single sample in a study of blood T cell repertoires in COVID-19. The table came from immunoSEQ multiplex PCR; TCRdb's copy has only in-frame clones and leaves some out. The sample lists some 110,000 clones, approximately 82% seen once, with 7.5% in the top ten. The specimen was peripheral blood. The receptors were gathered from a man between 70 and 80 years old with active or convalescent COVID-19. Both conserved end residues are part of each CDR3.

j_call v_call cdr3_aa
TRBJ2-3 TRBV4-1 CASSQVQKMPGLAGGPDTQYF
TRBJ2-5 TRBV19 CASNAGTHRQETQYF
TRBJ2-1 TRBV6-6 CASRPTENNEQFF
TRBJ1-1 TRBV7-8 CASSLGSQTEAFF
TRBJ1-2 TRBV5-5 CASKKSTGEDTF
TRBJ2-2 TRBV4-3 CASSHPTGQPANTGELFF
TRBJ2-3 TRBV5-1 CASSKDKSTDTQYF
TRBJ2-5 TRBV15 CATRRDSSQETQYF
TRBJ2-2 TRBV30 CAWSTLPNTGELFF
TRBJ1-6 TRBV7-9 CASSLSLSPLHF
TRBJ2-3 TRBV28 CASSKAGTVKGVAQYF
TRBJ1-2 TRBV6-5 CASKVAGRVNYGYTF
TRBJ2-7 TRBV4-3 CASSQDDRGSYEQYF
TRBJ2-7 TRBV28 CASSFGGIYEQYF
TRBJ1-2 TRBV14 CASSRKAGQGARGYTF
TRBJ2-4 TRBV4-2 CASSQGTGGDFGKNIQYF